One sample yielded the 5 T cell receptor beta chains listed below, sequenced in a study of T cell clonality in common variable immunodeficiency (dated by TCRdb to about 2015). To prepare the library, the immunoSEQ multiplex PCR assay was applied. The source is immuneACCESS, and TCRdb retained only in-frame sequences with V and J called. Part of the clones is not carried over; for the studies checked, unresolved V genes explain less than half of this, and the remainder is unexplained. This sample shows tens of thousands of clones, and none of them turns up only once. The ten top clones hold less than 11% of the sample. Specimen: peripheral blood mononuclear cells. The receptor source for this set is a person aged 18 to 75 in good health.

This clone was recorded a few times. The read ends 3 residues shy of where the CDR3 ends; the end is completed using the germline J gene. This sequence joins TRBV18 and TRBJ2-7; possible D gene TRBD2, 6 bases. Trimming removed 2 bases from V and 6 bases from J, with 20 bases in between. The germline gives CDR1 KGHSH, CDR2 LQKENI. The CDR3 has 16 amino acids. The CDR3 bases that were read are TGTGCCAGCTCACCAACAGCCCGGGACTGGTCTTCCGAG. It codes for CASSPTARDWSSE. The full-length CDR3 reads as CASSPTARDWSSEQYF. Drawing the rest from reference TRBV18 and TRBJ2-7, the complete variable domain is NAGVMQNPRHLVRRRGQEARLRCSPMKGHSHVYWYRQLPEEGLKFMVYLQKENIIDESGMPKERFSAEFPKEGPSILRIQQVVRGDSAAYFCASSPTARDWSSEQYFGPGTRLTVT.

Many counts were recorded for this clone. The CDR3 extends 3 residues past the end of the read, so its final part is completed from the germline J gene. The rearrangement uses TRBV20-1 and TRBJ2-1, with D possibly being TRBD1 (6 bases). CDR1 and CDR2 from the germline V gene are DFQATT and SNEGSKA (reference sequence). Between the trimmed V and J ends, which lost 3 bases and 5 bases, there was a span of 14 bases. This CDR3 has 14 amino acids. CDR3 bases read: TGCAGTGCTAGGGACAGTTGGGTTCACAATGAG. Translated: CSARDSWVHNE. The complete CDR3 reads CSARDSWVHNEQFF.

Many counts were recorded for this clone. The DNA ends 3 residues before the CDR3 does, and the rest of the CDR3 is filled in from the germline J gene. V is TRBV20-1 and J is TRBJ1-5, with TRBD1 as a possible D gene (5 bases). Germline loops: CDR1 DFQATT, CDR2 SNEGSKA (reference sequence). V lost 0 bases and J 2 bases, leaving 14 bases between the germline ends. The CDR3 spans 16 residues. This CDR3 is CSARDWAGWGNQPQHF. CDR3 DNA (partial): TGCAGTGCTAGAGATTGGGCAGGGTGGGGCAATCAGCCC.

Ten or more counts support this clone. The sequence runs out 3 residues before the end of the CDR3; the remainder is reconstructed from the germline J gene. The chain joins TRBV7-2 to TRBJ1-1; 7 nucleotides match TRBD1. This CDR3 has 15 residues. V shed 1 base and J 7 bases; nucleotides not matched to a gene: 9. CDR1 is SGHTA and CDR2 is FQGNSA in the germline V gene. Incomplete CDR3 DNA: TGTGCCAGCAGCTTAGGTCCCGGCAGGGGGGTTGAA. Protein sequence: CASSLGPGRGVE. The full CDR3 reads CASSLGPGRGVEAFF.

This clone has ten or more counts. The observed sequence ends 3 residues before the CDR3 terminus, with the missing tail filled in from the germline J gene. This sequence joins TRBV19 and TRBJ1-2, with 9 bases aligning to TRBD1. V was pared by 4 bases and J by 6 bases, with 6 bases of the junction left unmatched. This CDR3 region has 14 residues. Germline CDR1 reads LNHDA; CDR2 reads SQIVND (reference sequence). This CDR3 is CASSTGQGRHGYTF. CDR3 DNA (partial): TGTGCCAGTAGTACCGGACAGGGGAGGCATGGC. Variable domain in full (rest from reference TRBV19 and TRBJ1-2): DGGITQSPKYLFRKEGQNVTLSCEQNLNHDAMYWYRQDPGQGLRLIYYSQIVNDFQKGDIAEGYSVSREKKESFPLTVTSAQKNPTAFYLCASSTGQGRHGYTFGSGTRLTVV.